This passage covers 18 T cell receptor beta chains from one sample sequenced in a study of T cells in Graves' hyperthyroidism and ophthalmopathy. Amplification of TCR beta CDR3 regions was performed using RNA transcripts as template. In the first-round RT-PCR of the TCR CDR3, the HTBI primer set was used. In TCRdb, the multiplex PCR reads were re-called with MiXCR into one record per CDR3 protein. Found here are hundreds of thousands of distinct CDR3 sequences, about 14% of them singletons; the top ten hold around 27%. The sequenced sample was blood. The receptors derive from a man aged 45-60 years with Graves' ophthalmopathy.

There are many counts of this clonotype. The chain links TRBV7-4 to TRBJ1-1, with 8 nucleotides matching TRBD1. Germline values: CDR1 SGHVT, CDR2 SQSDAQ. CDR3 length equals 17 residues. With 1 base clipped from V and 3 bases from J, the junction kept 10 bases outside the gene matches. The CDR3 here is CASSLGDRGRAHTEAFF. The CDR3 coding sequence is TGTGCCAGCAGCTTAGGAGACAGGGGAAGGGCGCACACTGAAGCTTTCTTT.

In its sample, this clonotype was seen many times. The chain combines TRBV7-8 with TRBJ2-4, with 9 bases that match TRBD2. V lost 4 bases and J lost 0; bases outside the gene matches: 7. CDR1 and CDR2 from the germline V gene are SGHVS and FQNEAQ. The length of the CDR3 is 17 residues. The CDR3 DNA follows: TGTGCCAGCAGCTCTAGTAGCGGGAGAGGAGCCAAAAACATTCAGTACTTC. It codes for CASSSSSGRGAKNIQYF.

This clonotype appeared a few times. The V and J genes are TRBV10-1 and TRBJ2-1; 7 bases fit TRBD2. The germline gives CDR1 WNHNN, CDR2 SYGVQD (reference sequence). The CDR3 has 17 residues. Trimming removed 0 bases from V and 7 bases from J; junction bases left unmatched: 12. DNA for the CDR3: TGCGCCAGCAGTGAGTCGGGGGTTTTGCGGGAGAGAAATGAGCAGTTCTTC. Protein product: CASSESGVLRERNEQFF.

This clonotype has more than one count but fewer than ten. The chain has TRBV15 and TRBJ2-1; D remains unclear. Germline CDR1 is LNHNV and CDR2 is YYDKDF (reference sequence). V lost 0 bases, J lost 2 bases, and 8 bases lay in between. The CDR3 runs 15 residues. In DNA, the CDR3 is TGTGCCACCAGCAGAGACCGGGCCCCCTACAATGAGCAGTTCTTC. It is translated as CATSRDRAPYNEQFF.

At least ten counts were recorded for this clonotype. The gene calls are TRBV4-2 and TRBJ2-2, with D hard to call. The CDR3 runs 15 residues. Germline CDR1 reads LGHNA; CDR2 reads YNFKEQ. The germline V and J ends were trimmed by 2 bases and 5 bases, with 12 bases remaining between them. The CDR3 protein is CASSQPSSGTGELFF. In nucleotides, the CDR3 is TGTGCCAGCAGCCAACCTTCCAGTGGAACCGGGGAGCTGTTTTTT.

The count of this clonotype is one. This may stem from a read error, because a much larger clone lies one nucleotide away. The V gene is TRBV24-1, the J gene TRBJ2-2; 11 bases agree with TRBD2. The CDR3 runs 19 residues. Germline V gene lookup returns CDR1 KGHDR and CDR2 SFDVKD. CDR3 nucleotides: TGTGGCACCAGTGACAAGACCGGGACTAGCGGTTTAGACACCGGGGAGCTGTTTTTT. Translated, it gives CGTSDKTGTSGLDTGELFF.

The chain employs TRBV5-1 and TRBJ2-3; TRBD2 aligns across 10 bases. V shed 1 base and J 3 bases; nucleotides not matched to a gene: 5. The germline gives CDR1 SGHRS, CDR2 YFSETQ. The length of the CDR3 is 16 residues. CDR3 DNA sequence: TGCGCCAGCAGCTTGCTAGCGGGAGAGTCGACAGATACGCAGTATTTT. As protein: CASSLLAGESTDTQYF.

This clonotype was observed many times. This chain joins TRBV27 and TRBJ1-2; D not certain. The CDR3 spans 13 residues. CDR1 and CDR2 (germline): MNHEY, SMNVEV (reference sequence). V was pared by 4 bases and J by 0 bases, with 6 bases between. The CDR3 here is CASSWRANYGYTF. CDR3 sequence (DNA): TGTGCCAGCAGTTGGAGGGCTAACTATGGCTACACCTTC.

This clonotype showed up just a few times. The chain uses TRBV3-1 and TRBJ1-4; D uncertain. Trimming removed 2 bases at V and 8 bases at J, with 15 bases between. This CDR3 is built from 15 residues. Germline CDR1 reads LGHDT; CDR2 reads YNNKEL (reference sequence). CDR3 in amino acids: CASSQIPTAGEKLFF. For the CDR3, the DNA is TGTGCCAGCAGCCAAATTCCTACGGCCGGGGAAAAACTGTTTTTT.

The sample holds a few counts of this clonotype. With a much larger clone just one base away, this may be a read error. The CDR3 region has the DNA TGTGCCAGCGCTAGCACAGATACGCAGTATTTT. As protein: CASASTDTQYF. The rearrangement joins TRBV27 to TRBJ2-3; D gene unclear. V lost 8 bases and J lost 0, with 3 bases in between. The germline V gene encodes CDR1 MNHEY and CDR2 SMNVEV (reference sequence). The CDR3 covers 11 residues.

The rearrangement uses TRBV24-1 and TRBJ2-3; 10 positions agree with TRBD2. From germline, CDR1 is KGHDR and CDR2 SFDVKD. The CDR3 is made up of 16 amino acids. The V and J ends lost 2 bases and 5 bases, in that order; junction bases with no gene match: 6. The CDR3 loop reads CATSDSPSGRGDTQYF. CDR3 nucleotides: TGTGCCACCAGTGATTCACCTAGCGGGAGAGGAGATACGCAGTATTTT.

Ten or more counts support this clonotype. This chain connects TRBV27 to TRBJ2-1, with 8 bases fitting TRBD2. The CDR3 sequence is 15 residues long. Germline lookup yields CDR1 MNHEY and CDR2 SMNVEV (reference sequence). V gave up 5 bases and J gave up 5 bases; unmatched junction bases: 8. The CDR3 region is CASSRAGAGNNEQFF. CDR3 sequence (DNA): TGTGCCAGCAGTCGAGCGGGGGCTGGAAACAATGAGCAGTTCTTC.

This clonotype was detected ten times or more. V usage is TRBV11-3 and J usage is TRBJ2-3; 9 nucleotides align to TRBD2. Germline V gene lookup returns CDR1 SGHNT and CDR2 YENEEA. Trimming at V came to 5 bases and at J to 7 bases, leaving 10 bases not matched to a gene. The CDR3 is made up of 15 amino acids. CDR3 DNA sequence: TGTGCCAGCAGCCTCCGGGGTAGCGGGAGCCATACGCAGTATTTT. This encodes CASSLRGSGSHTQYF. The whole variable domain, remainder taken from reference TRBV11-3 and TRBJ2-3, is EAGVVQSPRYKIIEKKQPVAFWCNPISGHNTLYWYLQNLGQGPELLIRYENEEAVDDSQLPKDRFSAERLKGVDSTLKIQPAELGDSAVYLCASSLRGSGSHTQYFGPGTRLTVL.

In its sample, this clonotype was seen many times. This chain connects TRBV10-3 to TRBJ2-7; 12 nucleotides match TRBD1. This CDR3 spans 15 amino acids. The V and J ends lost 4 bases and 3 bases, in that order; junction bases with no gene match: 4. Germline V gene data show CDR1 as ENHRY and CDR2 as SYGVKD. CDR3 loop: CAISGGTGGLYEQYF. The CDR3 DNA follows: TGTGCCATCAGTGGAGGGACAGGGGGCCTCTACGAGCAGTACTTC.

The CDR3 here is CASSKSSTGGSYTGELFF. The CDR3 nucleotides are TGTGCCAGTAGTAAATCCTCGACAGGGGGGTCTTACACCGGGGAGCTGTTTTTT. The rearrangement links TRBV19 to TRBJ2-2; 9 positions match TRBD1. V was clipped by 4 bases and J by 3 bases; unmatched bases: 12. The CDR3 is 18 residues long. Germline loops: CDR1 LNHDA, CDR2 SQIVND (reference sequence).

In its sample, this clonotype was seen many times. The chain recombines TRBV13 with TRBJ2-3; 7 nucleotides agree with TRBD2. CDR3 length equals 17 residues. Losses at the gene ends were 2 bases for V and 1 base for J; bases not matched to a gene: 9. CDR1 is PRHDT and CDR2 is FYEKMQ in the germline V gene (reference sequence). Here the CDR3 reads CASSLMIGGSRTDTQYF. In nucleotides, the CDR3 is TGTGCCAGCAGCTTAATGATTGGCGGGAGTCGCACAGATACGCAGTATTTT.

This clonotype was picked up a small number of times. The chain carries TRBV9 and TRBJ1-1; D is ambiguous. The CDR3 extends over 14 amino acids. Germline-derived CDR1 and CDR2 are SGDLS and YYNGEE. V was trimmed by 0 bases and J by 2 bases, leaving 8 bases between them. The CDR3 DNA is TGTGCCAGCAGCGTAGAAACAGCTAACACTGAAGCTTTCTTT. Amino acid sequence: CASSVETANTEAFF.

This clonotype appeared a few times. The DNA for the CDR3 is TGTGCCAGTAGTACGCGAGGCGGGACTGGGGCCAACGTCCTGACTTTC. Residues: CASSTRGGTGANVLTF. This sequence joins TRBV19 and TRBJ2-6; tentative D call: TRBD2 (6 bases). V lost 4 bases and J 2 bases, leaving 12 bases between the germline ends. This CDR3 region has 16 residues. CDR1 is LNHDA, CDR2 SQIVND, per germline (reference sequence).